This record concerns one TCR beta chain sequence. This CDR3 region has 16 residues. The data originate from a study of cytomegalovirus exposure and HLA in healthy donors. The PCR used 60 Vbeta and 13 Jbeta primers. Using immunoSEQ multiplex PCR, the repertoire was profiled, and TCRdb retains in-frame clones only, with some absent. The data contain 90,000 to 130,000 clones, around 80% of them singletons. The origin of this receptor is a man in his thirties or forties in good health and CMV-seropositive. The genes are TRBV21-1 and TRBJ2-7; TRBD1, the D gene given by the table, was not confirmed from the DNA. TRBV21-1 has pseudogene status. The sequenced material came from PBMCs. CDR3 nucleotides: TGTGCCAGCAGCACCCCTGGGGAGACAGGGACCTACGAGCAGTACTTC. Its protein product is CASSTPGETGTYEQYF.